These T cell receptor beta chains were read from a single sample in a study of blood T cell repertoires in COVID-19. The table came from immunoSEQ multiplex PCR; TCRdb's copy has only in-frame clones and leaves some out. The sample has about 330,000 clones, 86% seen once. The sample taken for sequencing was peripheral blood. These receptor sequences come from a woman aged 50 to 60 with acute or convalescent COVID-19. Each CDR3 is given with its conserved first and last residue. A D gene is named only where the DNA matches it firmly. Only part of the rows carry a size: once, few, many, or a class if the clone is expanded.

j_call: TRBJ2-5
v_call: TRBV18
clone_size: NA
d_call: NA
cdr3_nt: TGTGCCAGCTCACGGAGTCAGCGCTTTCAAGAGACCCAGTACTTC
cdr3_aa: CASSRSQRFQETQYF

j_call: TRBJ2-5
v_call: TRBV3-1/TRBV3-2
clone_size: NA
d_call: NA
cdr3_nt: TGTGCCAGCAGCCAGACACGAACAGGGCACCCGGAGACCCAGTACTTC
cdr3_aa: CASSQTRTGHPETQYF

j_call: TRBJ2-1
v_call: TRBV7-3
clone_size: NA
d_call: NA
cdr3_nt: TGTGCCAGCAGCTTACAGGGGCTGGACGAGCAGTTCTTC
cdr3_aa: CASSLQGLDEQFF

j_call: TRBJ1-1
v_call: TRBV19
clone_size: NA
d_call: NA
cdr3_nt: TGTGCCAGTAGTATAGGAGGGATCACTGAAGCTTTCTTT
cdr3_aa: CASSIGGITEAFF

j_call: TRBJ1-3
v_call: TRBV11-3
clone_size: NA
d_call: NA
cdr3_nt: TGTGCCGGTAAGAGAAGGGAAAGGGGGACTGGAAACACCATATATTTT
cdr3_aa: CAGKRRERGTGNTIYF

j_call: TRBJ2-3
v_call: TRBV9
clone_size: once
d_call: NA
cdr3_nt: TGTGCCAGCAGCGTGTTAGGGGGAGTCGACACAGATACGCAGTATTTT
cdr3_aa: CASSVLGGVDTDTQYF

j_call: TRBJ2-1
v_call: TRBV19
clone_size: NA
d_call: TRBD2
cdr3_nt: TGTGCCAGTAGTGCCCTGGTATTTGGGACTAGCGGGAGTTTTGGTGATTCGAATGAGCAGTTCTTC
cdr3_aa: CASSALVFGTSGSFGDSNEQFF

j_call: TRBJ1-6
v_call: TRBV19
clone_size: once
d_call: TRBD1
cdr3_nt: TGTGCCAGTAGTAAGCAGGGGGCTTCATTTTCACCCCTCCACTTT
cdr3_aa: CASSKQGASFSPLHF

j_call: TRBJ2-5
v_call: TRBV9
clone_size: once
d_call: TRBD1
cdr3_nt: TGTGCCAGCAGCGCCCGGGACAGAGAGACCCAGTACTTC
cdr3_aa: CASSARDRETQYF

j_call: TRBJ1-3
v_call: TRBV2
clone_size: NA
d_call: NA
cdr3_nt: TGTGCCAGCAGTGAAGAGCTAATGGACAGCTATATCTCTGGAAACACCATATATTTT
cdr3_aa: CASSEELMDSYISGNTIYF

j_call: TRBJ1-2
v_call: TRBV11-2
clone_size: NA
d_call: TRBD1
cdr3_nt: TGTGCCAGCAGATCCGGGACAGGGGAGTATGGCTACACCTTC
cdr3_aa: CASRSGTGEYGYTF